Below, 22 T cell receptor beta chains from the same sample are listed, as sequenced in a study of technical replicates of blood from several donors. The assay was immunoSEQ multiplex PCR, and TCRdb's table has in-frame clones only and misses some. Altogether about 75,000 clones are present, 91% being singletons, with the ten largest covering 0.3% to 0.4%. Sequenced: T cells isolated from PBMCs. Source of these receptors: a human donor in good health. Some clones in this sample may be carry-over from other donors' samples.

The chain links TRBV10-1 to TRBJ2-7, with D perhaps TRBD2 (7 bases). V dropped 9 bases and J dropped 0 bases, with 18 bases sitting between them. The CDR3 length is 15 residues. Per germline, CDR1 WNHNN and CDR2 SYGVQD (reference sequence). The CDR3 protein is CARLEGGDHSYEQYF. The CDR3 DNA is TGCGCCAGACTAGAGGGGGGGGACCACTCCTACGAGCAGTACTTC.

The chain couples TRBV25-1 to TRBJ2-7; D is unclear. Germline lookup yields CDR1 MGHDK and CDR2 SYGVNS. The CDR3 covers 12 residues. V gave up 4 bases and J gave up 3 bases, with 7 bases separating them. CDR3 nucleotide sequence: TGTGCCAGCAGTGCCGACTTCTACGAGCAGTACTTC. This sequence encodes CASSADFYEQYF.

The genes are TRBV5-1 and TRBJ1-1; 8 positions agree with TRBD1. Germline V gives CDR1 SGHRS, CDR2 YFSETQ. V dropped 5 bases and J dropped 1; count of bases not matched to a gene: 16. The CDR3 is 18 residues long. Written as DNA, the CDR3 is TGCGCCAGCAGTGGGGTGATGGGCAGGGGGCTTAGGAACACTGAAGCTTTCTTT. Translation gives CASSGVMGRGLRNTEAFF.

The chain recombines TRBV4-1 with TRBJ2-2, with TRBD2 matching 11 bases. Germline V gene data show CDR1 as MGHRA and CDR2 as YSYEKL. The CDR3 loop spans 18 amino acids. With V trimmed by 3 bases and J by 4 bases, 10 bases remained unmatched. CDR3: CASSHLTSGGLLTGELFF. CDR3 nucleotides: TGCGCCAGCAGCCATCTTACTAGCGGGGGTCTCCTCACCGGGGAGCTGTTTTTT.

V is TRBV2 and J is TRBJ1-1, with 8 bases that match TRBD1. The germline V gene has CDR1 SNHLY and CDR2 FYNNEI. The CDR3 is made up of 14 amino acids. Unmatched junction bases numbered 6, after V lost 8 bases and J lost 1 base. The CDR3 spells CASCFGQGNTEAFF. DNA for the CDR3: TGTGCCAGCTGTTTCGGACAGGGGAACACTGAAGCTTTCTTT.

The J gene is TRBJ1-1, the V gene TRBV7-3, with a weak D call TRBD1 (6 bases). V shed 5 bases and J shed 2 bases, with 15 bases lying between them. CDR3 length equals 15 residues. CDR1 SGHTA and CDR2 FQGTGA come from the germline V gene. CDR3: CASSPDSGTNTEAFF. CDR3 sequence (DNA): TGTGCCAGCAGCCCGGACAGTGGTACTAACACTGAAGCTTTCTTT.

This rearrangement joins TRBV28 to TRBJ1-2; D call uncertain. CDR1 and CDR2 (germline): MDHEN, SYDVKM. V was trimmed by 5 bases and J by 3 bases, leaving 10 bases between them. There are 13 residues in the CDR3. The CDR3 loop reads CASSPGIDYGYTF. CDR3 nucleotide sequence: TGTGCCAGCAGTCCGGGGATCGACTATGGCTACACCTTC.

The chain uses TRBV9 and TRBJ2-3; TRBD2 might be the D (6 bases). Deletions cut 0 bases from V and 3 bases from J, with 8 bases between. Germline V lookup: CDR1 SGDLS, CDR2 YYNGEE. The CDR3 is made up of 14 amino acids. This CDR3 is CASSVEGTTDTQYF. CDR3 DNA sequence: TGTGCCAGCAGCGTAGAAGGGACTACAGATACGCAGTATTTT. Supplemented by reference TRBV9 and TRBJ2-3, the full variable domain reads DSGVTQTPKHLITATGQRVTLRCSPRSGDLSVYWYQQSLDQGLQFLIQYYNGEERAKGNILERFSAQQFPDLHSELNLSSLELGDSALYFCASSVEGTTDTQYFGPGTRLTVL.

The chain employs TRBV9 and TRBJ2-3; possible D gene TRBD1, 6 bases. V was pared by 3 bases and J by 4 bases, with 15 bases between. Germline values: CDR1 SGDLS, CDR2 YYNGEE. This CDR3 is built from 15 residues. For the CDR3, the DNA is TGTGCCAGCAGCGAAGGGGGTTTCGCCGCAGATACGCAGTATTTT. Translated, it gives CASSEGGFAADTQYF.

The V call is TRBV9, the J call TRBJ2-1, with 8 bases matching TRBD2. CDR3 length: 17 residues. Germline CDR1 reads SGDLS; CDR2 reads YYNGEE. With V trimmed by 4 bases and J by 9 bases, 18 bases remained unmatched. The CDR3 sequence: CASSTRPVVAGRGEQFF. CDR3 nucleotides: TGTGCCAGCAGCACCCGCCCTGTGGTAGCGGGAAGAGGTGAGCAGTTCTTC.

Here the CDR3 reads CATSRGQGVSEEQFF. The CDR3 DNA sequence: TGTGCCACCAGCAGGGGACAGGGAGTTTCCGAGGAGCAGTTCTTC. J is TRBJ2-1 and V is TRBV15; 9 nucleotides agree with TRBD1. Germline CDR1 LNHNV, CDR2 YYDKDF (reference sequence). The V segment lost 3 bases and the J segment 10 bases; nucleotides outside the gene matches: 10. This CDR3 region has 15 residues.

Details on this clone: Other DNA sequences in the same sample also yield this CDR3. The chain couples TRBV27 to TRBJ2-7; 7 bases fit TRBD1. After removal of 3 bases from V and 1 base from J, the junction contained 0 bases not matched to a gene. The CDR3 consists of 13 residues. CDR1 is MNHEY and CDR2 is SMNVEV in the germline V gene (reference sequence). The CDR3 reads CASSLGQSYEQYF. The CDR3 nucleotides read TGTGCCAGCAGTTTGGGACAGTCCTACGAGCAGTACTTC.

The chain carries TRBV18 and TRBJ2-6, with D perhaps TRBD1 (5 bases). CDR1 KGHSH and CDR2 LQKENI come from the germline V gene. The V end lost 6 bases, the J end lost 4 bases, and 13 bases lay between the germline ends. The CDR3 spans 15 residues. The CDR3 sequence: CASSPTVAGANVLTF. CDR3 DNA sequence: TGTGCCAGCTCTCCGACAGTGGCGGGGGCCAACGTCCTGACTTTC.

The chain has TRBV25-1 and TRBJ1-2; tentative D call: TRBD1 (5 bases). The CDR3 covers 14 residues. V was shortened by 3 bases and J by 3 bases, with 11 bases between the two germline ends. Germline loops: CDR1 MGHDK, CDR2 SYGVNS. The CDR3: CASSEANRYYGYTF. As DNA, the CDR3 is TGTGCCAGCAGTGAGGCGAACAGGTACTATGGCTACACCTTC.

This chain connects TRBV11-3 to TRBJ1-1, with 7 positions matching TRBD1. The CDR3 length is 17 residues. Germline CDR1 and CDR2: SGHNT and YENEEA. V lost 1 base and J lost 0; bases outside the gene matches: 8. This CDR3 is CASSLVEGAWMNTEAFF. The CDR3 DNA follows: TGTGCCAGCAGCTTAGTAGAGGGGGCCTGGATGAACACTGAAGCTTTCTTT. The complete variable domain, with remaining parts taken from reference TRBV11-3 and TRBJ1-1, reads EAGVVQSPRYKIIEKKQPVAFWCNPISGHNTLYWYLQNLGQGPELLIRYENEEAVDDSQLPKDRFSAERLKGVDSTLKIQPAELGDSAVYLCASSLVEGAWMNTEAFFGQGTRLTVV.

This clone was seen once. The CDR3 protein is CASSSSGQGNTEAFF. The CDR3 DNA sequence: TGCGCCAGCAGCTCCTCGGGACAGGGGAACACTGAAGCTTTCTTT. This chain links TRBV5-1 with TRBJ1-1; 9 bases are shared with TRBD1. V gave up 3 bases and J gave up 1 base; unmatched junction bases: 4. The CDR3 spans 15 residues. Germline lookup yields CDR1 SGHRS and CDR2 YFSETQ.

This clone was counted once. The CDR3, as DNA: TGTGCCTGGAGCGACATTGAAGCTTTCTTT. It translates to CAWSDIEAFF. The chain links TRBV30 to TRBJ1-1; no definite D call. V was shortened by 3 bases and J by 7 bases, with 6 bases between the two germline ends. The germline V gene has CDR1 GTSNPN and CDR2 SVGIG (reference sequence). This CDR3 comprises 10 residues.

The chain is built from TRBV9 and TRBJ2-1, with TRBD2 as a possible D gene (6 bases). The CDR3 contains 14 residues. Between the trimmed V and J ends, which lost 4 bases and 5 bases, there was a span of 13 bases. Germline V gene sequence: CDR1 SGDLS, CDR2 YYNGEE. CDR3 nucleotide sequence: TGTGCCAGCAGCTCTCGGACGGGGGACAATGAGCAGTTCTTC. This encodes CASSSRTGDNEQFF.

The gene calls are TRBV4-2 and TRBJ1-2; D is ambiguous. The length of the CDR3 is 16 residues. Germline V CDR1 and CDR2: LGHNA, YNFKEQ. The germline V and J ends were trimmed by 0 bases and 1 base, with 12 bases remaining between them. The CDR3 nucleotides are TGTGCCAGCAGCCAAGATGTCCCACGGGGTAACTATGGCTACACCTTC. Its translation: CASSQDVPRGNYGYTF.

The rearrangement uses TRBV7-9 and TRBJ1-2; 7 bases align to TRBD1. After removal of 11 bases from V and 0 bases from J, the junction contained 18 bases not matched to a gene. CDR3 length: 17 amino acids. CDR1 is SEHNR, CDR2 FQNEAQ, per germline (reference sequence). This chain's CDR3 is CACPYTNRGPPNYGYTF. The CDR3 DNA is TGTGCCTGCCCCTATACAAACAGGGGTCCCCCTAACTATGGCTACACCTTC.

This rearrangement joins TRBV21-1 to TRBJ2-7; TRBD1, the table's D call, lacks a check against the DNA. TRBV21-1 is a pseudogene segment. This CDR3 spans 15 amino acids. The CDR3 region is CASSKAGAAAYEQYF. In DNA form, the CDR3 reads TGTGCCAGCAGCAAAGCAGGGGCTGCCGCCTACGAGCAGTACTTC.

For the CDR3, the DNA is TGTGCCAGCAGCTTAGGGGGACAGAACTACACCTTC. Translated, it gives CASSLGGQNYTF. The chain couples TRBV7-9 to TRBJ1-2; the match to TRBD1 covers 7 bases. CDR1 is SEHNR and CDR2 is FQNEAQ in the germline V gene (reference sequence). This CDR3 contains 12 residues. The ends lost 1 base at V and 10 bases at J; junction bases unmatched: 3.